The following is a T cell receptor beta chain sequence with its context. The sample is drawn from a study of technical replicates of blood from a few donors. V trimming: 5 bases; J trimming: 9 bases; junction bases outside the gene matches: 3. The CDR3 covers 11 residues. Germline V gene data show CDR1 as DFQATT and CDR2 as SNEGSKA (reference sequence). This table comes from immunoSEQ multiplex PCR, and its TCRdb copy is limited to in-frame clones, with some not included. The sample consists of about 56,000 clones, roughly 92% of them appearing once. The sample was PBMCs. The clonotype originates from a human donor in good health. Some clones in this sample may be carry-over from other donors' samples. The V gene is TRBV20-1, the J gene TRBJ2-1; 8 nucleotides agree with TRBD1. DNA for the CDR3: TGCAGTGCTCTACAGGGGGGTGAGCAGTTCTTC. Translating gives CSALQGGEQFF.